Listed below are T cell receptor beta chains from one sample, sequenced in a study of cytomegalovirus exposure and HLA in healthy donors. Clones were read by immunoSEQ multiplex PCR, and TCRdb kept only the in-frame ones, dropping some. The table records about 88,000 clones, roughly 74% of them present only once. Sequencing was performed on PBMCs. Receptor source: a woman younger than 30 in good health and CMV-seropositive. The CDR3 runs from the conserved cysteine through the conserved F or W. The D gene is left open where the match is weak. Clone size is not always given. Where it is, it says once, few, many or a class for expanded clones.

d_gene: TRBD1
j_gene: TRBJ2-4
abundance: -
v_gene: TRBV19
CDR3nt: TGTGCCAGTAGTATATCCGACGGGACAGTCAAAAACATTCAGTACTTC
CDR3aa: CASSISDGTVKNIQYF

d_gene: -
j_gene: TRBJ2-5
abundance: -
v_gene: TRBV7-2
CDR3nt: TGTGCCAGCAGCCTGATCGGAGTGGGAGAGTACTTC
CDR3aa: CASSLIGVGEYF

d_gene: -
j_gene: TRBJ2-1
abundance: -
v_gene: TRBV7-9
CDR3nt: TGTGCCAGCAGCTTAGCGGGACAAGGAAAGTTCTTC
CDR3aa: CASSLAGQGKFF

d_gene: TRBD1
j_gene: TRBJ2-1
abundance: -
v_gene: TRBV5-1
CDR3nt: TGCGCCAGCAGCTTTGCGCTTCAGGGGGCCTCCAATGAGCAGTTCTTC
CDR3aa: CASSFALQGASNEQFF

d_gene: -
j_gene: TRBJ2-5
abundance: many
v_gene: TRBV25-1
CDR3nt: TGTGCCAGCAGTCAGGGTGTAGAGACCCAGTACTTC
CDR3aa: CASSQGVETQYF

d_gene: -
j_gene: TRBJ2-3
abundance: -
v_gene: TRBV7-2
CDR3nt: TGTGCCAGCCTCAGGCGACCGGCCCAAACTAGCACAGATACGCAGTATTTT
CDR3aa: CASLRRPAQTSTDTQYF

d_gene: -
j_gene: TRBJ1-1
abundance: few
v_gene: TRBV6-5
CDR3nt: TGTGCCAGCAGTCCTGGGGCCAGACAGAACACTGAAGCTTTCTTT
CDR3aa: CASSPGARQNTEAFF

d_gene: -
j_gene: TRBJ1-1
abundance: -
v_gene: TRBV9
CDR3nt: TGTGCCAGCAGCGTCGAGGGTGGAGACACTGAAGCTTTCTTT
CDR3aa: CASSVEGGDTEAFF

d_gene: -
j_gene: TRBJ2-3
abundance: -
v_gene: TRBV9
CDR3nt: TGTGCCAGCAGCGTTAAGAGACTCGCAGCCGCCCCGGTCACAGATACGCAGTATTTT
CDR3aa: CASSVKRLAAAPVTDTQYF

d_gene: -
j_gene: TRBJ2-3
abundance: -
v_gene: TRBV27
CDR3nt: TGTGCCAGCAGCAGTCTCGCCGCAGATACGCAGTATTTT
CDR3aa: CASSSLAADTQYF

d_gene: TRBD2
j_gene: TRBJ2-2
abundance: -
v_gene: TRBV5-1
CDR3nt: TGCGCCAGCGGCTTCGGGGGGGCTTCCGGGGAGCTGTTTTTT
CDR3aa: CASGFGGASGELFF

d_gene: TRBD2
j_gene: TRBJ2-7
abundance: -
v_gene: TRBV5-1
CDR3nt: TGCGCCAGCAGCTTGGCCGGCGGGAGGGGTTACGAGCAGTACTTC
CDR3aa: CASSLAGGRGYEQYF

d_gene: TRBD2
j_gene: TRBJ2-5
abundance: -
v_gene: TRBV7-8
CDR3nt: TGTGCCAGCAGCCCCCCCGGGGGGGAAGAGCAGTACTTC
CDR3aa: CASSPPGGEEQYF

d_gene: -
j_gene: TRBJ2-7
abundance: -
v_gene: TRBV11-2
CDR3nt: TGTGCCAGCAGCCCTTGGGGCAGGACCTACGAGCAGTACTTC
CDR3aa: CASSPWGRTYEQYF

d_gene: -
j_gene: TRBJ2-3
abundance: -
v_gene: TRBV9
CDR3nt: TGTGCCAGCAGCGTAGAGCAAGATACGCAGTATTTT
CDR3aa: CASSVEQDTQYF

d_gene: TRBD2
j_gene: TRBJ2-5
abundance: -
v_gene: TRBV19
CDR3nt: TGTGCCAGTAGTATTGGGGCCGGGACTAGATTAGAGACCCAGTACTTC
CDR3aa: CASSIGAGTRLETQYF

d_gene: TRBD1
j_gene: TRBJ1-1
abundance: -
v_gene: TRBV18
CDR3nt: TGTGCCAGCTCCCGCGGACAGGGAATGAACACTGAAGCTTTCTTT
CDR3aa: CASSRGQGMNTEAFF

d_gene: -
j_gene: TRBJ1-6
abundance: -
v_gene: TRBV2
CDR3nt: TGTGCCAGCAGTGAAGTGGGGGAGGGATCACCCCTCCACTTT
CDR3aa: CASSEVGEGSPLHF

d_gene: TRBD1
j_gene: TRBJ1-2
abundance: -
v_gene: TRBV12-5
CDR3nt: TGTGCTAGTGGTGTCGACAGGGCCCGCTACACCTTC
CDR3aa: CASGVDRARYTF

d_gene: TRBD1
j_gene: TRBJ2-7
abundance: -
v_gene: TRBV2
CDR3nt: TGTGCCAGCAGTGAACAACAGGGGAAGGCCTACGAGCAGTACTTC
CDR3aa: CASSEQQGKAYEQYF

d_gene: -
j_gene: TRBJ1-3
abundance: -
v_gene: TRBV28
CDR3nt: TGTGCCAGCGGGAGGGTTTCGGGAAACACCATATATTTT
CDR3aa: CASGRVSGNTIYF

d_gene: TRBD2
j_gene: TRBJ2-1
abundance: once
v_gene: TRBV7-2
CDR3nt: TGTGCCAGCAGCTTTCCATTGACTAGCGTCACCTACAATGAGCAGTTCTTC
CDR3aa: CASSFPLTSVTYNEQFF

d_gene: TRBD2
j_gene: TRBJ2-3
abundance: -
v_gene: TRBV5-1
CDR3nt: TGCGCCAGCAGCGTGGGACTAGCGGTTAGAGATACGCAGTATTTT
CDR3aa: CASSVGLAVRDTQYF